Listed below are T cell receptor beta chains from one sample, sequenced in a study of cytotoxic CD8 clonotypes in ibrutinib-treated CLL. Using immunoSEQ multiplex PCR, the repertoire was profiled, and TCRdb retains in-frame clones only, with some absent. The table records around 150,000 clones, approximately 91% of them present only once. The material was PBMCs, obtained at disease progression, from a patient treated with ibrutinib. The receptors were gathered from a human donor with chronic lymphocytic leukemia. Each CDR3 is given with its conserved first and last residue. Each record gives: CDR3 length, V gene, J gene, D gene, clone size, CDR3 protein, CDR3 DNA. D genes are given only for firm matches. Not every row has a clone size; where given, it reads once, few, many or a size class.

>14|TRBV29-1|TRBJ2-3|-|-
CSVDLPRDRDTQYF
TGCAGCGTTGATTTGCCCCGAGACCGAGATACGCAGTATTTT
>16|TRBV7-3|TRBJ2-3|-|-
CASSLTSSASTDTQYF
TGTGCCAGCAGCTTAACGTCTTCGGCTAGCACAGATACGCAGTATTTT
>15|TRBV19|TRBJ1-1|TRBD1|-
CASSIGQGRGTEAFF
TGTGCCAGTAGTATCGGACAGGGACGAGGAACTGAAGCTTTCTTT
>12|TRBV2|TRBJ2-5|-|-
CASSSGDGTQYF
TGTGCCAGCAGTTCTGGAGATGGGACCCAGTACTTC
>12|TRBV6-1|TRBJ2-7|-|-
CASRGGSYEQYF
TGTGCCAGCAGGGGCGGCTCCTACGAGCAGTACTTC
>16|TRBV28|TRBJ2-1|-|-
CASTDPLGKSYNEQFF
TGTGCCAGCACCGACCCCTTGGGCAAATCCTACAATGAGCAGTTCTTC
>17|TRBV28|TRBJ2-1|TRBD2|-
CASSFLAGGISYNEQFF
TGTGCCAGCAGTTTTTTAGCGGGAGGGATCTCCTACAATGAGCAGTTCTTC
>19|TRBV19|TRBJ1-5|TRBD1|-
CASSNRLTRTGGSNQPQHF
TGTGCCAGTAGCAACCGCCTAACCCGGACAGGGGGCTCCAATCAGCCCCAGCATTTT
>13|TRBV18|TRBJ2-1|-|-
CASSPQGTNEQFF
TGTGCCAGCTCACCTCAGGGAACCAATGAGCAGTTCTTC
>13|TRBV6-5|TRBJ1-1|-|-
CASASGYGTEAFF
TGTGCCAGCGCCTCCGGGTATGGCACTGAAGCTTTCTTT
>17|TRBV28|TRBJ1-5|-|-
CASSPSAEGLRNQPQHF
TGTGCCAGCAGCCCCTCGGCGGAAGGATTGCGCAATCAGCCCCAGCATTTT
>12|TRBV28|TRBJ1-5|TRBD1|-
CASGTDNQPQHF
TGTGCCAGCGGGACAGACAATCAGCCCCAGCATTTT
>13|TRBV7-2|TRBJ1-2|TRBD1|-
CASSPGQGRGYTF
TGTGCCAGCAGCCCCGGACAGGGCAGGGGCTACACCTTC
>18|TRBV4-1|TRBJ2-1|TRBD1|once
CASSQDRKPGTGFNEQFF
TGCGCCAGCAGCCAGGATCGGAAACCCGGGACAGGTTTCAATGAGCAGTTCTTC
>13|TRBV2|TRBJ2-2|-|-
CASRKGGTGELFF
TGTGCCAGCCGAAAAGGGGGGACCGGGGAGCTGTTTTTT
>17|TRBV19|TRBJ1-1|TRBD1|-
CASSIVQGARDGTEAFF
TGTGCCAGTAGTATAGTACAGGGGGCGCGAGATGGCACTGAAGCTTTCTTT
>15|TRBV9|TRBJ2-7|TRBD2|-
CASSVRAGVLGEQYF
TGTGCCAGCAGCGTCCGAGCGGGAGTTTTGGGAGAGCAGTACTTC
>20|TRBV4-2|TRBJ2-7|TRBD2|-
CASSQGVGLAGVRRPYEQYF
TGTGCCAGCAGCCAAGGGGTAGGACTAGCGGGAGTCAGGCGCCCCTACGAGCAGTACTTC
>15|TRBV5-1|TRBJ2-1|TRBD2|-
CASSWESGTSGSSFF
TGCGCCAGCAGCTGGGAATCCGGGACTAGCGGGAGTTCGTTCTTC
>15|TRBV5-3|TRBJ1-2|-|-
CARSLILGQGGGYTF
TGTGCCAGAAGCTTGATATTAGGGCAGGGCGGTGGCTACACCTTC
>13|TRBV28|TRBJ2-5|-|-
CASSGTQRETQYF
TGTGCCAGCAGCGGTACTCAAAGGGAGACCCAGTACTTC
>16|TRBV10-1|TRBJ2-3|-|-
CASSEGTTISTDTQYF
TGCGCCAGCAGTGAAGGGACAACCATAAGCACAGATACGCAGTATTTT
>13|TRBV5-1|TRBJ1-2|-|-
CASSPDPPYGYTF
TGCGCCAGCAGCCCCGATCCTCCCTATGGCTACACCTTC
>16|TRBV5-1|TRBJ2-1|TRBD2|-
CASSLTSGRDYNEQFF
TGCGCCAGCAGCCTCACTAGCGGGAGAGACTACAATGAGCAGTTCTTC
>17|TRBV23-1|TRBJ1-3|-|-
CASSQSRSGAHGNTIYF
TGCGCCAGCAGTCAGTCTAGGTCGGGGGCGCATGGAAACACCATATATTTT
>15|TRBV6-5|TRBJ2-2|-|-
CASSYSNSVTGELFF
TGTGCCAGCAGTTACTCGAATTCAGTGACCGGGGAGCTGTTTTTT
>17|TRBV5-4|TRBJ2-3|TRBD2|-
CASSTLGLADLTDTQYF
TGTGCCAGCAGCACATTGGGACTAGCGGACCTCACAGATACGCAGTATTTT
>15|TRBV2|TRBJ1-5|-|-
CASMIGYSSNQPQHF
TGTGCCAGCATGATTGGGTACTCGAGCAATCAGCCCCAGCATTTT
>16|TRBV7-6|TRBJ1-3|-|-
CASSQLTAFSGNTIYF
TGTGCCAGCAGCCAATTGACAGCATTCTCTGGAAACACCATATATTTT
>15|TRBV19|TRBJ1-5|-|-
CASSIRVDSNQPQHF
TGTGCCAGTAGTATCAGAGTAGATAGCAATCAGCCCCAGCATTTT
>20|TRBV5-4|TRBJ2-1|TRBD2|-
CASSFKLGLAGLSSYNEQFF
TGTGCCAGCAGTTTTAAGTTAGGACTAGCGGGCCTTAGCTCCTACAATGAGCAGTTCTTC
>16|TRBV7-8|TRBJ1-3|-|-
CASSLLSGFSGNTIYF
TGTGCCAGCAGCTTATTATCGGGCTTCTCTGGAAACACCATATATTTT
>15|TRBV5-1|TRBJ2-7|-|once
CASSLGNRAAYEQYF
TGCGCCAGCAGCTTGGGCAACAGGGCGGCCTACGAGCAGTACTTC
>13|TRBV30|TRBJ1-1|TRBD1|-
CAWNPRDSTEAFF
TGTGCCTGGAACCCCCGGGACAGCACTGAAGCTTTCTTT
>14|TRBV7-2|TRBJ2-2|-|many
CASSLNPNTGELFF
TGTGCCAGCAGCTTAAATCCGAACACCGGGGAGCTGTTTTTT
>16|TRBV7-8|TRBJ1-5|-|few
CASSLAVGGCNQPQHF
TGTGCCAGCAGCTTAGCGGTTGGGGGGTGCAATCAGCCCCAGCATTTT
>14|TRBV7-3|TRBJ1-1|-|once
CASSPSSGSPEAFF
TGTGCCAGCAGCCCTTCGAGCGGGTCTCCTGAAGCTTTCTTT
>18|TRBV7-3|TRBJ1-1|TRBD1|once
CASSLTLSGQGSNTEAFF
TGTGCCAGCAGCTTAACCTTATCTGGACAGGGGTCTAACACTGAAGCTTTCTTT